This T cell receptor beta chain was sequenced during a study of blood T cell repertoires in COVID-19. Looking at the study overall: COVID-19 samples collected from the United States, Italy and Spain covered acute and convalescent phases. T cells, B-cell-depleted T cells, or PBMCs supplied cDNA or gDNA.

Germline CDR1 and CDR2: SQVTM and ANQGSEA. Deletions cut 8 bases from V and 0 bases from J, with 10 bases between. The CDR3 has 12 residues. Original data processing: The authors estimated nucleated cell counts from reference gene primer amplification. TCRdb's copy holds only in-frame clones and misses some; the assay was immunoSEQ multiplex PCR. V and J calls plus clone size are reproduced from that table; the DNA served to infer D and trimming. Of 95,000 to 150,000 clones in the sample, over 75% are singletons; the top ten hold roughly 4.3%. What was sequenced was peripheral blood. The V gene is TRBV29-1, the J gene TRBJ1-1; D is unclear. This clonotype was obtained from a woman aged 70-85 years with acute or convalescent COVID-19. CDR3 region: CSPRQVNTEAFF. The CDR3 DNA is TGCAGCCCCCGCCAGGTGAACACTGAAGCTTTCTTT. The full variable domain, completed using reference TRBV29-1 and TRBJ1-1, is SAVISQKPSRDICQRGTSLTIQCQVDSQVTMMFWYRQQPGQSLTLIATANQGSEATYESGFVIDKFPISRPNLTFSTLTVSNMSPEDSSIYLCSPRQVNTEAFFGQGTRLTVV.